The entry that follows covers one T cell receptor (beta chain) sequence. Generated by immunoSEQ multiplex PCR, the TCRdb table keeps only in-frame clones and is missing some. The sample lists roughly 80,000 clones, 75% to 90% occurring once. Trimming took off 5 bases at V and 7 bases at J, with 15 bases between the two ends. CDR1 LGHNT and CDR2 FRNRAP come from the germline V gene. The CDR3 runs 14 residues. These data belong to a study of technical replicates of blood from a handful of donors. Sequencing was carried out using T cells isolated from PBMCs. This TCR came from a human donor in good health. The chain recombines TRBV12-5 with TRBJ2-1; the D gene is possibly TRBD1 (6 bases). Here the CDR3 reads CASGLGHPENEQFF. In DNA form, the CDR3 reads TGTGCTAGTGGTCTGGGACATCCAGAGAATGAGCAGTTCTTC.